This T cell receptor (beta chain) was retrieved from a study of cytomegalovirus exposure and HLA in healthy donors (dated by TCRdb to between 2016 and 2019). Background for the entire study: An earlier analysis of approximately 590 of the donors reported 250 to 300 Gb of sequence data and about 100 million unique TCR beta sequences from 150 million to 200 million T cells. An early release covering over 500 HLA-typed donors comprised approximately 290 gigabases of sequencing data and tens of millions of unique TCR sequences. Of the roughly 400 genotyped donors, 75% to 85% were placed in the genetic ancestry cluster associated with self-reported Caucasian donors. The study was designed to test whether signatures of past pathogen exposure could be identified by cataloging public T cell receptors. The study used immunosequencing to profile the T cell repertoires of more than 650 subjects and linked those repertoires to cytomegalovirus serostatus. In addition to the first cohort of 666 subjects, a separate validation cohort of approximately 130 different subjects was used. The study combined high-throughput TCR immunosequencing, statistical association of individual TCRs with disease status, and machine learning to predict cytomegalovirus infection status. To study patterns of TCR occurrence, a later analysis re-analyzed previously published TCR beta repertoires from 550 to 800 donors and added high-resolution HLA genotyping. In the later analysis, no new phenotypic data were used to find candidate immune exposures; instead, reliance was placed on TCR beta sequences and their occurrence across donors. In an earlier analysis of 500 to 650 of the donors, high-throughput TCR beta sequencing was used to judge whether each TCR beta V gene segment behaved as functional or pseudogenic. Donor age, sex, ethnicity and CMV serostatus were collected together with the repertoire data. Genome-wide SNP genotypes for about 60% of the 666 donors were used in a later genetic analysis, which treated that subset as a discovery cohort. All discovery cohort repertoires had been generated on a single sequencing platform. Class I and class II HLA loci were covered by the typing at four-digit resolution. The number of typed donors differed by locus: about 620-640 for A, B, C, DRB1 and DQB1; some 540 for DQA1; some 590 for DPA1; and some 450 for DPB1. Because of strong linkage in the cohort, roughly five DR-DQ haplotypes were treated as single units for association and clustering. Across some 400 genotyped donors of the cohort, an average of approximately 240,000 unique TCR beta nucleotide sequences per donor were sequenced, and 15% to 20% of those sequences were non-productive. What the research found in general, with its limitations: The authors suggested that the approach could potentially be extended to other disease states and immunological phenotypes. Immune exposure information for the cohort was limited to CMV serostatus. In a later analysis, HLA-associated TCR beta chains showed more clonal expansion and lower generation probabilities than non-associated chains that were equally common. Because counts were too low, about 15 rarely observed V segments, including chromosome 9 orphons, were left out of the earlier analysis of about 500 of the donors. While some public TCRs were present in many individuals, most TCR sequences turned up only very rarely across donors. A later analysis associated about 17,000 TCR beta sequences with specific HLA alleles at a false discovery rate of 0.05. According to a later genetic analysis, donors in an Asian-associated ancestry cluster had fewer N-insertions in productive TCRs than the approximately 700-donor mean. HLA typing was unavailable for some donors at each locus, so association tests used only the typed subset. Correlated functional status among segregating V segments might be attributable to linkage disequilibrium, but an unknown experimental factor could not be ruled out. V-gene and J-gene trimming of TCR beta chains was associated with a missense DCLRE1C variant in a later genetic analysis, and the association was replicated in an independent cohort. Roughly uniform sequencing depth across donors was assumed in presence/absence analyses, although this assumption may not hold. According to a later analysis, parvovirus B19, influenza, CMV and Epstein-Barr virus appeared linked to several top co-occurrence clusters. Some IMGT-functional V segments, including TRBV6-2 and TRBV6-3, could not be told apart with the 87-base-pair reads, so those segments were excluded. In an earlier analysis of some 640 of the donors, most TCR beta V segments were observed in productive rearrangements about 87% or about 30% of the time, broadly matching IMGT annotations. The classifier was reported to diagnose cytomegalovirus status with high specificity and sensitivity in both the original and validation cohorts. A further reported finding was that TCR beta sequences accurately predicted the HLA-A and HLA-B alleles for most subjects in the first cohort. Assigning TCR associations to individual alleles was difficult when HLA alleles, especially DR and DQ, strongly co-occurred. Only TCR beta chains were sequenced in this cohort, and the absence of alpha or paired-chain data limited detectable features. A total of fewer than 200 TCR beta chains were listed by the study as associated with cytomegalovirus. According to a later analysis, most CMV-associated TCR beta chains appeared to be HLA-restricted, and the HLA associations seemed to be driven largely by CMV exposure. According to a later analysis, TCR association rates differed among HLA loci, with DRB1 alleles showing the most associated TCRs and HLA-C alleles showing the fewest. Three of the identified cytomegalovirus-associated TCR beta chains were confirmed in vitro to be specific for cytomegalovirus antigens. A group of highly shared sequence variants was considered likely to be a technical artifact of the sequencing pipeline.

Trimmed from V: 3 bases; trimmed from J: 0 bases; junction bases lacking a gene match: 1. Per the germline V gene, MNHEY is the CDR1 and SVGAGI is the CDR2. Spanning cysteine to phenylalanine, the CDR3 consists of 15 amino acids. The DNA shown is the 45-base CDR3, in frame from base 1. About this clone itself: Its antigen target is currently unknown.

The method behind the library was the immunoSEQ multiplex PCR assay. For the multiplex PCR, a mixture combining 60 forward primers for TCR Vbeta segments and 13 reverse primers for TCR Jbeta segments was used. The CDR3 region of rearranged TCR beta genes was amplified from genomic DNA by a multiplex PCR assay. On the Illumina HiSeq System, the amplified TCR beta libraries were sequenced as 87-base-pair reads. As for how the authors treated the data: A later analysis counted about 76 million unique TCR beta chains across the 550 to 750 repertoires, and approximately 11 million of these chains were shared by at least two donors. A nearest-neighbor algorithm error-corrected the raw reads and collapsed the reads into unique sequences, merging closely related sequences to remove PCR and sequencing errors. CDR3 sequences were aligned to IMGT reference sequences to assign V, D and J gene segments. Each retained sequence needed at least a six-nucleotide match to both a V gene segment and a J gene segment. Rearrangements were classified as productive when the CDR3 lacked stop codons and remained in frame with V and J, and all other rearrangements were classified as non-productive. CDR3 was defined by IMGT convention, running from the second conserved V-encoded cysteine to the conserved J-encoded phenylalanine. Sequences without an unambiguous match to a single V gene segment were excluded from the earlier analysis of a few hundred of the donors. In an earlier analysis of around 600 of the donors, V segments were called functional above 56.7% productive rearrangements and were called segregating when the between-donor standard deviation exceeded 5%. A statistical classification framework was built for diagnosing cytomegalovirus status from the catalog of TCR beta chain sequences. In a later analysis, V and J genes were assigned by comparing TCR nucleotide sequences against IMGT/GENE-DB human TR gene sequences. The TCRdist pipeline was used in a later analysis to assign CDR3 sequences and most-parsimonious VDJ recombination scenarios. A later analysis defined each TCR beta chain by its CDR3 amino acid sequence plus V-gene family, and excluded reads lacking a unique V-gene family. In a later analysis, nearly 600 highly shared, low-generation-probability nucleotide sequences were removed to address suspected cross-contamination and a sequencing artifact. In a later analysis, a clonal expansion index for each public chain was calculated from normalized within-repertoire ranks of inferred template counts. In a later analysis, generation probabilities were computed using a VDJ recombination model fitted to out-of-frame rearrangements, and the results were checked against IGoR. A later analysis scored TCR-TCR, TCR-HLA and TCR-CMV co-occurrence with hypergeometric tests, applying a repertoire-size bias correction to TCR pairs. False discovery rates were estimated in a later analysis by permuting HLA or CMV assignments 20 times. A later analysis grouped co-occurring TCRs with DBSCAN, adding TCRdist sequence similarity when clustering within HLA-allele-positive subsets. For co-occurrence clustering, repertoires with fewer than 30,000 or more than 120,000 public chains were excluded, along with four to six repertoires with anomalous nucleotide sharing. TCRdb limited this immuneACCESS table to in-frame rearrangements with V and J called. A share of clones is missing; checked studies link under half to unresolved V genes, and the rest is unexplained. The D gene and trimming were derived from the DNA, and the V and J assignments and clone size from that table. The sample table on file contains about 160,000 clones. Jointly, the top ten make up about 2.2% of the sample.

The cohort consisted of 600 to 700 healthy bone marrow donors. At the time of sampling, every cohort member was nominally healthy, though immune exposures that went unrecorded were likely present. The donor was CMV seronegative and was included in the group of hundreds of seronegative cohort members. A peripheral blood sample was collected from each donor, and TCR beta sequencing was performed on peripheral blood mononuclear cells. The Qiagen DNeasy Blood Extraction Kit was used to extract genomic DNA from the blood cell samples. The sample taken for sequencing was PBMCs. The TCR sequence derives from a man aged 25-40 years in good health and CMV-seronegative. The rearrangement combines TRBV6-5 with TRBJ2-2; TRBD1 agrees with 7 junctional bases. The CDR3 is CASSYQGANTGELFF. The nucleotide sequence is TGTGCCAGCAGTTATCAGGGGGCGAACACCGGGGAGCTGTTTTTT.